This T cell receptor (beta chain) was identified during a study of shared T cell receptors in the human thymus. Looked up from germline, CDR1 is SEHNR and CDR2 is FQNEAQ (reference sequence). The CDR3 is 14 amino acids. V dropped 0 bases and J dropped 8; count of bases not matched to a gene: 3. Using immunoSEQ multiplex PCR, the repertoire was profiled, and TCRdb retains in-frame clones only, with some absent. The sample consists of over 350,000 clones, roughly 94% of them appearing once. The source material was thymocytes. This TCR derives from a human donor. This rearrangement joins TRBV7-9 to TRBJ1-4; 7 nucleotides match TRBD1. The chain's CDR3 is CASSLAGGGEKLFF. CDR3 bases: TGTGCCAGCAGCTTAGCAGGGGGCGGGGAAAAACTGTTTTTT. Looking up the rest from reference TRBV7-9 and TRBJ1-4 gives the full variable domain: DTGVSQNPRHKITKRGQNVTFRCDPISEHNRLYWYRQTLGQGPEFLTYFQNEAQLEKSRLLSDRFSAERPKGSFSTLEIQRTEQGDSAMYLCASSLAGGGEKLFFGSGTQLSVL.